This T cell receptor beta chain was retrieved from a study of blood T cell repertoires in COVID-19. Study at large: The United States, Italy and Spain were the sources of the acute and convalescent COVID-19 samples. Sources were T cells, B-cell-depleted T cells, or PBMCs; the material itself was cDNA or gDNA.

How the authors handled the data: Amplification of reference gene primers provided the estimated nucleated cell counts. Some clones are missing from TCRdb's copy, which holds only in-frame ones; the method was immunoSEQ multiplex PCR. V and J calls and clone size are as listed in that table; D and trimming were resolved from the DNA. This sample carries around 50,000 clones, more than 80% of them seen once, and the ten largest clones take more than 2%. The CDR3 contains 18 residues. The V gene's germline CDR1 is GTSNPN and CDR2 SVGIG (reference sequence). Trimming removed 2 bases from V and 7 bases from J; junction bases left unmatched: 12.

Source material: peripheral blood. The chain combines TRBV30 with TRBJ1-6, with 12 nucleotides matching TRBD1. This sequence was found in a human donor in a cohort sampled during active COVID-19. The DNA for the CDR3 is TGTGCCTGGAGTCTCCGGGACAGGGGGCCCAATGAAAATTCACCCCTCCACTTT. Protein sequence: CAWSLRDRGPNENSPLHF.